The 3 T cell receptor beta chains reported below all come from one sample, sequenced in a study of blood T cell repertoires in COVID-19. The table came from immunoSEQ multiplex PCR; TCRdb's copy has only in-frame clones and leaves some out. Of about 87,000 clones listed, over 80% are singletons. The sequenced material came from peripheral blood. The receptors here all came from a woman of 80 years or more with active or convalescent COVID-19.

The genes are TRBV15 and TRBJ1-1, with D unresolved. Between the trimmed V and J ends, which lost 3 bases and 8 bases, there was a span of 13 bases. CDR3 size: 13 residues. Germline-derived CDR1 and CDR2 are LNHNV and YYDKDF (reference sequence). The CDR3 sequence: CATSRAELSEAFF. The CDR3 DNA sequence: TGTGCCACCAGCAGGGCGGAACTCTCGGAAGCTTTCTTT.

The CDR3 sequence: CASSLGGVYEQYF. The CDR3, as DNA: TGTGCCAGCAGTTTGGGGGGGGTCTACGAGCAGTACTTC. This chain uses TRBV12-3 or TRBV12-4 with TRBJ2-7; 7 nucleotides line up with TRBD2. Trimming at V came to 3 bases and at J to 3 bases, leaving 2 bases not matched to a gene. This CDR3 has 13 residues.

The chain joins TRBV9 to TRBJ1-3; 8 bases fit TRBD1. Germline V gene data show CDR1 as SGDLS and CDR2 as YYNGEE. This CDR3 comprises 16 residues. V was pared by 3 bases and J by 4 bases, with 9 bases of the junction left unmatched. The CDR3 here is CASSEGPGGAGNTIYF. The CDR3 nucleotides read TGTGCCAGCAGCGAGGGACCAGGGGGCGCAGGAAACACCATATATTTT.